This T cell receptor beta chain originates from a study of blood T cell repertoires in COVID-19. Study as a whole: Acute and convalescent COVID-19 samples came from the United States, Italy and Spain. T cells, B-cell-depleted T cells, or PBMCs supplied cDNA or gDNA.

The CDR3 totals 11 residues. V lost 4 bases and J lost 9, with 9 bases in between. As handled by the study authors: Scientists estimated how many nucleated cells there were by amplifying reference gene primers. Some clones are missing from TCRdb's copy, which holds only in-frame ones; the method was immunoSEQ multiplex PCR. V and J calls and clone size are as listed in that table; D and trimming were resolved from the DNA. The sample holds about 180,000 clones, 82% seen once. The chain has TRBV12-3 or TRBV12-4 and TRBJ2-5; D call uncertain. The source material was peripheral blood. This TCR was recovered from a woman between 65 and 79 years old with acute or convalescent COVID-19. The DNA for the CDR3 is TGTGCCAGCAGTTCCACTATGGCCCAGTACTTC. The encoded protein is CASSSTMAQYF.